Here is one TCR beta chain with its context. What it binds is not known. The protocol was immunoSEQ multiplex PCR, while the TCRdb copy is restricted to in-frame clones and leaves out a portion. The sample lists roughly 9,500 clones; roughly 70% were seen once. The V segment lost 2 bases and the J segment 8 bases; nucleotides outside the gene matches: 6. The V gene's germline CDR1 is SGHAT and CDR2 FQNNGV. The length of the CDR3 is 15 residues. This entry comes from a study of tumor-infiltrating lymphocytes in localized non-small cell lung cancer. Study-level background: Patients included smokers and never-smokers with various histologies, some sampled after neoadjuvant chemotherapy.

Overall study results and limits: Not all patients were TCR sequenced, owing to tissue quantity.

The chain carries TRBV11-2 and TRBJ2-1, with 10 bases lining up with TRBD2. The sequence was obtained from a human donor with non-small cell lung cancer. Sequencing was done on a sample of lung tumor tissue. CDR3 sequence reads: CASSLLAGDNHEQFF. The CDR3 region has the DNA TGTGCCAGCAGCTTACTAGCGGGGGATAACCATGAGCAGTTCTTC.